This TCR beta chain derives from a study of regulatory T cells in long-lasting Graves disease. Relying on iRepertoire HTBI primers and Arm-PCR of CDR3 regions, the team built TCR beta libraries. MiXCR was run by TCRdb on the multiplex PCR reads, yielding one entry per CDR3 protein. The sample contains roughly 300,000 distinct CDR3 sequences, 15% to 20% of which appear only once. V lost 0 bases, J lost 5 bases, and 5 bases stayed unmatched. CDR3 size: 15 residues. Germline V lookup: CDR1 SGHRS, CDR2 YFSETQ. Time point reported: persistent/refractory GD, antithyroid drugs over 5 years with positive TRAb. From PBMCs, RNA was extracted and then used to make the TCR library.

The sample was peripheral blood mononuclear cells (PBMCs), taken when the disease was refractory, from a patient treated with antithyroid drugs. This TCR was recovered from a female donor with Graves disease. The genes are TRBV5-1 and TRBJ2-7, with 10 bases lining up with TRBD1. CDR3 in DNA: TGCGCCAGCAGCTTGGCCATCGGACAGGGGGACGAGCAGTACTTC. Amino acid sequence: CASSLAIGQGDEQYF.